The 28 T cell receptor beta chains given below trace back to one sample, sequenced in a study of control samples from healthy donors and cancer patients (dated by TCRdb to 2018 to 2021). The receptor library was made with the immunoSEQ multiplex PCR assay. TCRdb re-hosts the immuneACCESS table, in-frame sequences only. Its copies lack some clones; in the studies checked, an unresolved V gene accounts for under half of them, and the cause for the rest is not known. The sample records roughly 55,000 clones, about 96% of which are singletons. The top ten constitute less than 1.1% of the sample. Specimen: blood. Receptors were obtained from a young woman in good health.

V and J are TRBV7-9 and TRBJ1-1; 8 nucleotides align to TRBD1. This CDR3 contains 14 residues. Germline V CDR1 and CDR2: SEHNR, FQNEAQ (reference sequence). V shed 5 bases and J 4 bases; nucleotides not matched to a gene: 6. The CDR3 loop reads CASSQRTGSTEAFF. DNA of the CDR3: TGTGCCAGCAGCCAGAGGACAGGGTCCACTGAAGCTTTCTTT.

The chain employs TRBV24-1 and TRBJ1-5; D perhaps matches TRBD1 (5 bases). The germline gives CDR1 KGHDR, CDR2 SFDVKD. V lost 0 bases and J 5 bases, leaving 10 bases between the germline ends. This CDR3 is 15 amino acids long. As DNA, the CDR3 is TGTGCCACCAGTGATTTGTACGGGGGGGATCAGCCCCAGCATTTT. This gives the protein CATSDLYGGDQPQHF.

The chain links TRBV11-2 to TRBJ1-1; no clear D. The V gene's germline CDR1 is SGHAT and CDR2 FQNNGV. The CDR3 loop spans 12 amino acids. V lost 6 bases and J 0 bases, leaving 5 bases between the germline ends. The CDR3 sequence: CASRIVNTEAFF. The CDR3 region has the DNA TGTGCCAGCAGAATCGTGAACACTGAAGCTTTCTTT.

The CDR3 region has the DNA TGTGCCAGTAGGGACGCCGGCCGGAGAGACTATGGCTACACCTTC. This gives the protein CASRDAGRRDYGYTF. This chain uses TRBV19 with TRBJ1-2; D call uncertain. From germline, CDR1 is LNHDA and CDR2 SQIVND (reference sequence). The CDR3 consists of 15 residues. V was shortened by 6 bases and J by 3 bases, with 17 bases between the two germline ends.

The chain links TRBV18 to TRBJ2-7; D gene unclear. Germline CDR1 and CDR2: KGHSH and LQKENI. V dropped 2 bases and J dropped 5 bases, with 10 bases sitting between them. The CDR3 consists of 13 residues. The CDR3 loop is CASSPESYDEQYF. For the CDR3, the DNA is TGTGCCAGCTCACCAGAAAGTTACGACGAGCAGTACTTC. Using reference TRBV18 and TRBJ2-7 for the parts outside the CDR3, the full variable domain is NAGVMQNPRHLVRRRGQEARLRCSPMKGHSHVYWYRQLPEEGLKFMVYLQKENIIDESGMPKERFSAEFPKEGPSILRIQQVVRGDSAAYFCASSPESYDEQYFGPGTRLTVT.

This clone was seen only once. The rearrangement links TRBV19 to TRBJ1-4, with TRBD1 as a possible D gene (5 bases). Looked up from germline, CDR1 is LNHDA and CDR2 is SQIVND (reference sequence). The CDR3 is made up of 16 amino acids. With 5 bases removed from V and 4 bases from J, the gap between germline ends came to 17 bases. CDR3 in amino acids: CASSSLARDGNEKLFF. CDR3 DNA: TGTGCCAGTAGTTCGCTGGCCCGGGACGGTAATGAAAAACTGTTTTTT.

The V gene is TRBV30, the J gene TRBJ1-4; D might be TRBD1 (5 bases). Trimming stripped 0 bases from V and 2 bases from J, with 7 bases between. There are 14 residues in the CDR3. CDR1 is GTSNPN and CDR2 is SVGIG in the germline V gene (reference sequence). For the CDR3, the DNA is TGTGCCTGGAGTGTGGGGGGGACTAATGAAAAACTGTTTTTT. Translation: CAWSVGGTNEKLFF.

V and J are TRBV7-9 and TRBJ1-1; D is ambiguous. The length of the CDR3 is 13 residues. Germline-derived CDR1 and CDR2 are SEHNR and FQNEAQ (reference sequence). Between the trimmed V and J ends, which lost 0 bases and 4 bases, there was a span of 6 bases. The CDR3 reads CASSLAVGTEAFF. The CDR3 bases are TGTGCCAGCAGCTTAGCGGTGGGCACTGAAGCTTTCTTT.

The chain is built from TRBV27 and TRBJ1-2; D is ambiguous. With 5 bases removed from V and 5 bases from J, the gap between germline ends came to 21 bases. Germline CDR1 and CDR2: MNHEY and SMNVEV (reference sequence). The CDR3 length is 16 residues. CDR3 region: CASSPERTAVVYGYTF. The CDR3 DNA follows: TGTGCCAGCAGTCCGGAACGGACGGCGGTGGTTTATGGCTACACCTTC.

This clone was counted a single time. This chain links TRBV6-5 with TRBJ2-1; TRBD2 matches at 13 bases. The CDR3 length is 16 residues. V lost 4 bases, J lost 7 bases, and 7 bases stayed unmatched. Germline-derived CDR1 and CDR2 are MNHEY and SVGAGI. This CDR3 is CASSSGTSGARNEQFF. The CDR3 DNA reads TGTGCCAGCAGTTCCGGGACTAGCGGGGCTAGGAATGAGCAGTTCTTC.

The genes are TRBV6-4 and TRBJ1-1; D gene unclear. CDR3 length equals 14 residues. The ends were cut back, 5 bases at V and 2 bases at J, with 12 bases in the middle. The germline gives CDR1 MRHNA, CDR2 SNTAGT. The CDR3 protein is CASSLTQENTEAFF. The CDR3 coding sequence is TGTGCCAGCAGTCTGACTCAGGAAAACACTGAAGCTTTCTTT.

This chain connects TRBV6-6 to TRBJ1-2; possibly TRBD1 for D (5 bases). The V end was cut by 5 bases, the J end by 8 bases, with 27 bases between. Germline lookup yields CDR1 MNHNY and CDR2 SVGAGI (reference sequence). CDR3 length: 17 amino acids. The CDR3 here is CASSPTPERPGKGGYTF. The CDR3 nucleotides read TGTGCCAGCAGTCCCACCCCTGAGAGACCAGGGAAAGGCGGCTACACCTTC.

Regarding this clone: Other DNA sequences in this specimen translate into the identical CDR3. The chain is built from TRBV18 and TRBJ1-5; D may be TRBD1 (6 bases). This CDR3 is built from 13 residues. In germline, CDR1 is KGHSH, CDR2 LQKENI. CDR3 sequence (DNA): TGTGCTAGCCGGGACACCTTAGGGCAGCCCCAGCATTTT. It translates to CASRDTLGQPQHF.

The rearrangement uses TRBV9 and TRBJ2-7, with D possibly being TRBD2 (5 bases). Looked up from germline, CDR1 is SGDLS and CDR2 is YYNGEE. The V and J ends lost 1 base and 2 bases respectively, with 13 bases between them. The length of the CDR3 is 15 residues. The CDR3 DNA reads TGTGCCAGCAGCGTACTTTCGGACTCAACCTACGAGCAGTACTTC. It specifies CASSVLSDSTYEQYF.

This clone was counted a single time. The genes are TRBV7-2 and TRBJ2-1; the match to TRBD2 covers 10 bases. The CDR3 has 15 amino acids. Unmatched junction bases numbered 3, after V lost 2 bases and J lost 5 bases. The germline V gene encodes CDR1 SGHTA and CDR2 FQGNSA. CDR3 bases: TGTGCCAGCAGCTTAAAGCGGGGGGGAAACAATGAGCAGTTCTTC. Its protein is CASSLKRGGNNEQFF.

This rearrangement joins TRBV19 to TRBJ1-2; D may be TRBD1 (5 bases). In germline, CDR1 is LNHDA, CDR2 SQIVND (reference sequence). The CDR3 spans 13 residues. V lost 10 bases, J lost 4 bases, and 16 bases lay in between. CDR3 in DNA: TGTGCCACCTCTCAAAGGGGCCCCTATGGCTACACCTTC. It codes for CATSQRGPYGYTF.

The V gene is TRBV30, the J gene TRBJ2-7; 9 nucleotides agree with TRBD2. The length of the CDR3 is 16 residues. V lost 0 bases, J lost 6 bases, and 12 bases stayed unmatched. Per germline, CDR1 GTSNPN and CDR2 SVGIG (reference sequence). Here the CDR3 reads CAWSVFVRGGSREQYF. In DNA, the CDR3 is TGTGCCTGGAGTGTATTTGTGCGGGGGGGGTCCCGCGAGCAGTACTTC.

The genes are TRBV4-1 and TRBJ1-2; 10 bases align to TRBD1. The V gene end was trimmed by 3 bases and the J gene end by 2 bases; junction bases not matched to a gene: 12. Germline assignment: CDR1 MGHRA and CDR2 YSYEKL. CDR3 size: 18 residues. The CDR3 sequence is CASSHLTTPGQGNYGYTF. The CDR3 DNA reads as TGCGCCAGCAGCCACCTAACCACACCGGGACAGGGGAACTATGGCTACACCTTC.

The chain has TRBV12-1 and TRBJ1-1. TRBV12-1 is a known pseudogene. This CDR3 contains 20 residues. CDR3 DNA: TGTGCCAGCAGCCCTTTCCGTGGGGGGGACAGAGCTAAACGGAACACTGAAGCTTTCTTT. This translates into CASSPFRGGDRAKRNTEAFF.

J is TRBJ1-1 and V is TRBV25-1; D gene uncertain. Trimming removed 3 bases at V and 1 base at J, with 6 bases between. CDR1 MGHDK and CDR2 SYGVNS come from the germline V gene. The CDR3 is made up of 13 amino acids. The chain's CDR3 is CASSEERNTEAFF. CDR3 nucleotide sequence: TGTGCCAGCAGTGAGGAGAGGAACACTGAAGCTTTCTTT.

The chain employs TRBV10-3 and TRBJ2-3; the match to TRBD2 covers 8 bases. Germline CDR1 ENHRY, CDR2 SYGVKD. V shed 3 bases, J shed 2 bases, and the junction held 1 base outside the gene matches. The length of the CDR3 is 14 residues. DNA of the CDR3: TGTGCCATCAGTGACGGGGGGGACACAGATACGCAGTATTTT. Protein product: CAISDGGDTDTQYF.

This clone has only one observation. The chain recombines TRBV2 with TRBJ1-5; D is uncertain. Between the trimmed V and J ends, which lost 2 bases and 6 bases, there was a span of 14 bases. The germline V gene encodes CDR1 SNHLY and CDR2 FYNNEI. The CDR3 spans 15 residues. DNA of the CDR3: TGTGCCAGCAGTGAAAGTAGGGCGGCGGGTCAGCCCCAGCATTTT. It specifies CASSESRAAGQPQHF. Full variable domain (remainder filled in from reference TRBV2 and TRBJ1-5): EPEVTQTPSHQVTQMGQEVILRCVPISNHLYFYWYRQILGQKVEFLVSFYNNEISEKSEIFDDQFSVERPDGSNFTLKIRSTKLEDSAMYFCASSESRAAGQPQHFGDGTRLSIL.

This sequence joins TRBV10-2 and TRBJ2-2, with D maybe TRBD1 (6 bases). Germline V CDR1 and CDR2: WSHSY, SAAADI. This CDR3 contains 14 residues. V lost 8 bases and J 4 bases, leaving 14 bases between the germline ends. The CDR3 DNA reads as TGCGCCAGCTGGCAGGGGCTGGGCACCGGGGAGCTGTTTTTT. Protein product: CASWQGLGTGELFF.

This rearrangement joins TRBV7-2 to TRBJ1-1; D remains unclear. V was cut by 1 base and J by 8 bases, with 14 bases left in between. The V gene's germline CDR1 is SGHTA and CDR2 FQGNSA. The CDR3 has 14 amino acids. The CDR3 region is CASSLGGGGREAFF. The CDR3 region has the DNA TGTGCCAGCAGCTTAGGAGGTGGCGGGCGGGAAGCTTTCTTT. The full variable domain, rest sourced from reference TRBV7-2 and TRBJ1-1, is GAGVSQSPSNKVTEKGKDVELRCDPISGHTALYWYRQSLGQGLEFLIYFQGNSAPDKSGLPSDRFSAERTGGSVSTLTIQRTQQEDSAVYLCASSLGGGGREAFFGQGTRLTVV.

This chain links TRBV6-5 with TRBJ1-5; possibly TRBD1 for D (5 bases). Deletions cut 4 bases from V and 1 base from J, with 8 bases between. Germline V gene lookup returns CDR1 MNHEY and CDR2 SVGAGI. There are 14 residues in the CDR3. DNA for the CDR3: TGTGCCAGCAGTTCAGGGAAAAGCAATCAGCCCCAGCATTTT. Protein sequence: CASSSGKSNQPQHF.

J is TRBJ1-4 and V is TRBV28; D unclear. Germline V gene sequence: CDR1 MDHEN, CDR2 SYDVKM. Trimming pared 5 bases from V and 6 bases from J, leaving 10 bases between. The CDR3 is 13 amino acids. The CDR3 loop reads CASSQIYDEKLFF. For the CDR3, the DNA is TGTGCCAGCAGTCAGATTTACGATGAAAAACTGTTTTTT.

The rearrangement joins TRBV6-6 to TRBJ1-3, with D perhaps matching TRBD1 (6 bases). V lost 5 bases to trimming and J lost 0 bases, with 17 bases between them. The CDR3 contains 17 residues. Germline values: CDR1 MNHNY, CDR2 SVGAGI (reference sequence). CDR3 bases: TGTGCCAGCAGTCGGGACACCGACATTCGCTCTGGAAACACCATATATTTT. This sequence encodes CASSRDTDIRSGNTIYF.

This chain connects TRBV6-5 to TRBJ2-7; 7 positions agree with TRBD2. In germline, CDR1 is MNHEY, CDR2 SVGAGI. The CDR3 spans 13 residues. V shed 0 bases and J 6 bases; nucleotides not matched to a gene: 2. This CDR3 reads CASSYSPGGEQYF. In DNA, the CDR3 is TGTGCCAGCAGTTACTCACCGGGGGGCGAGCAGTACTTC.